This T cell receptor (beta chain) appears in the sequencing data of a study of T-cell memory formation after mild COVID-19. For this clonotype: Its specificity is unknown.

In germline, CDR1 is SGDLS, CDR2 YYNGEE. Between the trimmed V and J ends, which lost 1 base and 1 base, there was a span of 9 bases. CDR3 size: 15 residues. General observations from the study: Later expanders leaned CD4+, whereas clones that contracted between day 15 and 85 were balanced CD4/CD8. Pre-infection memory contained some responding clones, which suggested that cross-reactive memory had joined.

The TCR alpha and TCR beta cDNA libraries, bearing sample barcodes and UMIs, were generated by 5'RACE using constant-segment primers. Each CDR3 protein is one row after TCRdb ran MiXCR on the 5' RACE reads. The table records around 470,000 distinct CDR3 sequences, about 20% of them present only once. This rearrangement joins TRBV9 to TRBJ1-5, with D unclear. The specimen was PBMCs or a T cell subset sorted from them (not recorded which). The TCR comes from an adult woman who had mild COVID-19 (a few samples of this study predate the infection). Cell type and time point are not known. As DNA, the CDR3 is TGTGCCAGCAGCGTATACGGGGAGAGCAATCAGCCCCAGCATTTT. This translates into CASSVYGESNQPQHF.